This T cell receptor (beta chain) derives from a study of cytomegalovirus exposure and HLA in healthy donors listed by TCRdb under 2017. Regarding the study in general: An earlier analysis of approximately 640 of the donors reported 250 to 350 Gb of sequence data and approximately 110 million unique TCR beta sequences from about 179 million T cells. An earlier analysis of 500 to 750 of the donors applied high-throughput TCR beta sequencing to assess whether each TCR beta V gene segment acted as functional or pseudogenic. Using immunosequencing, the study profiled T cell repertoires from fewer than 850 subjects and related those repertoires to cytomegalovirus serostatus. An early release covering roughly 580 HLA-typed donors comprised approximately 300 gigabases of sequencing data and around 80 million unique TCR sequences. All discovery cohort repertoires had been generated on a single sequencing platform. Of the approximately 400 genotyped donors, roughly 80% fell in the genetic ancestry cluster associated with self-reported Caucasian donors. Rather than drawing on any new phenotypic data, the later analysis identified candidate immune exposures from TCR beta sequences and the way those sequences occurred across donors. The study aimed to test whether cataloging public T cell receptors could reveal signatures of past pathogen exposure. To predict cytomegalovirus infection status, the study brought together high-throughput TCR immunosequencing, statistical association of individual TCRs with disease status, and machine learning. The number of donors typed differed by locus, with 629-630 for A, B, C, DRB1 and DQB1, 522 for DQA1, 606 for DPA1, and about 450 for DPB1. Because of strong linkage in the cohort, 4 to 6 DR-DQ haplotypes were treated as single units for association and clustering. Along with the roughly 670-subject first cohort, a separate validation cohort of over a hundred different subjects was used. HLA typing included class I and class II loci at four-digit resolution. A later analysis re-examined previously published TCR beta repertoires from several hundred donors and added high-resolution HLA genotyping to investigate patterns of TCR occurrence. A later genetic analysis took genome-wide SNP genotypes for about three fifths of the 666 donors and used that subset as a discovery cohort. Across about 370 genotyped donors of the cohort, an average of roughly 200,000 unique TCR beta nucleotide sequences per donor were sequenced, and roughly a sixth of those sequences were non-productive. Alongside the repertoire data, information on donor age, sex, ethnicity and CMV serostatus was compiled.

Comments on this clone: Its target antigen remains unknown. One base away there is no much larger clone; base qualities are not given.

Per the germline V gene, SGHVS is the CDR1 and FQNEAQ is the CDR2. Spanning cysteine to phenylalanine, the CDR3 consists of 14 amino acids. Only the CDR3 DNA is retained, 42 bases long and in frame from the first base. Trimming accounts for 2 bases at V and 9 bases at J, while the number of junction bases matched to no gene is 10. Library preparation employed the immunoSEQ multiplex PCR assay. A mixture of 60 forward primers for TCR Vbeta segments and 13 reverse primers for TCR Jbeta segments was used in the multiplex PCR. A multiplex PCR assay on genomic DNA amplified the CDR3 region of rearranged TCR beta genes. Amplified TCR beta libraries were sequenced as 87-base-pair reads on the Illumina HiSeq System. For the original study's pipeline: Across the roughly 670 repertoires, a later analysis counted 78 million or so unique TCR beta chains, roughly 11 million of which were shared by at least two donors. A nearest-neighbor algorithm error-corrected the raw reads and collapsed the reads into unique sequences, merging closely related sequences to remove PCR and sequencing errors. To assign V, D and J gene segments, CDR3 sequences were aligned to IMGT reference sequences. For a sequence to be retained, a match of at least six nucleotides was required to both a V gene segment and a J gene segment. A rearrangement counted as productive if the CDR3 had no stop codons and remained in frame with V and J, and every other rearrangement counted as non-productive. Following IMGT convention, CDR3 was defined as the stretch from the second conserved V-encoded cysteine up to the conserved J-encoded phenylalanine. The earlier analysis of 587 of the donors excluded sequences that lacked an unambiguous match to a single V gene segment. An earlier analysis of some 610 of the donors called V segments functional above 56.7% productive rearrangements and segregating when the between-donor standard deviation exceeded 5%. A statistical classification framework was built to diagnose cytomegalovirus status from the catalog of TCR beta chain sequences. In a later analysis, V and J genes were assigned by comparing TCR nucleotide sequences against IMGT/GENE-DB human TR gene sequences. In a later analysis, CDR3 sequences and most-parsimonious VDJ recombination scenarios were assigned using the TCRdist pipeline. In a later analysis, every TCR beta chain was defined by the combination of its CDR3 amino acid sequence and its V-gene family, and reads without a unique V-gene family were dropped. A later analysis removed 550 to 700 highly shared, low-generation-probability nucleotide sequences to deal with suspected cross-contamination and a sequencing artifact. A later analysis calculated a clonal expansion index for each public chain from normalized within-repertoire ranks of inferred template counts. A later analysis computed generation probabilities with a VDJ recombination model fitted to out-of-frame rearrangements, and checked the results against IGoR. Hypergeometric tests were used in a later analysis to score TCR-TCR, TCR-HLA and TCR-CMV co-occurrence, with a repertoire-size bias correction applied to the TCR pairs. A later analysis estimated false discovery rates by permuting HLA or CMV assignments 20 times. A later analysis grouped co-occurring TCRs with DBSCAN, adding TCRdist sequence similarity when clustering within HLA-allele-positive subsets. Repertoires with fewer than 30,000 or more than 120,000 public chains, plus five repertoires with anomalous nucleotide sharing, were excluded from co-occurrence clustering. The immuneACCESS repertoire file appears here via TCRdb, limited to in-frame rearrangements. These files lack a portion of the clones; in checked studies, under half of the deficit traces to unresolved V genes, and the cause of the others is not known. V, J and clone size derive from that table, while D and trimming were established from the DNA sequence. The sample table holds some 130,000 clones, of which around 77% were seen once. The top ten clones comprise under 5% of the sample.

The cohort consisted of 650 to 700 healthy bone marrow donors. At the time of sampling, all cohort members were nominally healthy, though unrecorded immune exposures were likely present. The donor tested CMV seropositive, placing the donor among the roughly 270 seropositive members of the cohort. Every donor gave a peripheral blood sample, and the peripheral blood mononuclear cells from that sample were used for TCR beta sequencing. The Qiagen DNeasy Blood Extraction Kit was used to extract genomic DNA from the blood cell samples. Study-wide findings and limitations: A few of the identified cytomegalovirus-associated TCR beta chains were confirmed in vitro to be specific for cytomegalovirus antigens. A total of 150 or so TCR beta chains were listed by the study as associated with cytomegalovirus. In a later analysis, 15,000 to 20,000 TCR beta sequences were associated with specific HLA alleles at a false discovery rate of 0.05. A later genetic analysis associated a missense DCLRE1C variant with V-gene and J-gene trimming of TCR beta chains, and an independent cohort replicated the association. The only immune exposure information available for the cohort was CMV serostatus. In a later analysis, HLA-associated TCR beta chains showed more clonal expansion and lower generation probabilities than non-associated chains that were equally common. Over 15 rarely observed V segments, including chromosome 9 orphons, were excluded from the earlier analysis of almost 600 of the donors because counts were too low. Sequencing depth was assumed to be roughly uniform across donors in the presence/absence analyses, though that assumption may not hold. The authors suggested that the approach could potentially be generalized to other disease states and immunological phenotypes. A cluster of highly shared sequence variants was judged likely to be a technical artifact of the sequencing pipeline. When HLA alleles, especially DR and DQ, strongly co-occurred, attributing TCR associations to individual alleles was difficult. A later analysis reported that several top co-occurrence clusters appeared linked to parvovirus B19, influenza, CMV and Epstein-Barr virus. While some public TCRs were present in many individuals, most TCR sequences turned up only very rarely across donors. Linkage disequilibrium might explain the correlated functional status among segregating V segments, but an unknown experimental factor could not be ruled out. Because the 87-base-pair reads could not distinguish some IMGT-functional V segments, including TRBV6-2 and TRBV6-3, those segments were excluded. A further reported finding was that TCR beta sequences accurately predicted the HLA-A and HLA-B alleles for most subjects in the first cohort. Because HLA typing was missing for some donors at each locus, association tests included only the typed subset. Cytomegalovirus status was reported to be diagnosed by the classifier with high specificity and sensitivity in both the original and validation cohorts. Only TCR beta chains were sequenced in this cohort, and the absence of alpha or paired-chain data limited detectable features. Compared with the roughly 670-donor mean, donors in an Asian-associated ancestry cluster had fewer N-insertions in productive TCRs, according to a later genetic analysis. Most CMV-associated TCR beta chains appeared to be HLA-restricted in a later analysis, and the HLA associations seemed to be driven largely by CMV exposure. In an earlier analysis of some 500 of the donors, most TCR beta V segments appeared in productive rearrangements about 87% or about 30% of the time, broadly matching IMGT annotations. A later analysis found that TCR association rates varied across HLA loci, with DRB1 alleles showing the most associated TCRs and HLA-C alleles the fewest.

The rearranged chain carries TRBV7-8 and TRBJ2-7, with 7 central nucleotides matching TRBD1. This TCR came from a male donor in good health and CMV-seropositive. Sequenced sample: PBMCs. The DNA sequence is TGTGCCAGCAGCTTACTGGACAGGTCTCACGGGCAGTACTTC. Its protein reads: CASSLLDRSHGQYF. The CDR3, completed at both ends by the reference TRBV7-8 and TRBJ2-7 genes, gives the full variable domain GAGVSQSPRYKVAKRGQDVALRCDPISGHVSLFWYQQALGQGPEFLTYFQNEAQLDKSGLPSDRFFAERPEGSVSTLKIQRTQQEDSAVYLCASSLLDRSHGQYFGPGTRLTVT.